This is a list of T cell receptor beta chains from one sample in a study of CD8+ T cells in alopecia areata. Libraries were prepared by immunoSEQ multiplex PCR; TCRdb keeps only in-frame clonotypes and omits some of them. The sample has about 190,000 clones; roughly 70% are singletons. Specimen: CD4+ T cells sorted from blood, collected around week 49, from a patient treated with tofacitinib. The receptors were sampled from a human donor with alopecia areata. CDR3s include the opening cysteine and the closing phenylalanine or tryptophan. The D gene is left open where the match is weak. Clone size is shown for a subset of rows, as once, few, many or a class of expanded clone.

CDR3aa: CATSRDSGSQITHGYTF
CDR3nt: TGTGCCACCAGCAGAGATTCCGGCAGCCAGATAACTCATGGCTACACCTTC
d_gene: .
v_gene: TRBV15
abundance: .
j_gene: TRBJ1-2

CDR3aa: CASKHREWDNEQFF
CDR3nt: TGTGCCAGCAAGCACAGGGAATGGGACAATGAGCAGTTCTTC
d_gene: .
v_gene: TRBV2
abundance: .
j_gene: TRBJ2-1

CDR3aa: CASSQAQDLNTEAFF
CDR3nt: TGTGCCAGCAGCCAAGCACAAGATTTGAACACTGAAGCTTTCTTT
d_gene: .
v_gene: TRBV7-8
abundance: .
j_gene: TRBJ1-1

CDR3aa: CASSLGSSNTGELFF
CDR3nt: TGCGCCAGCAGCCTAGGGTCTAGCAACACCGGGGAGCTGTTTTTT
d_gene: .
v_gene: TRBV4-1
abundance: .
j_gene: TRBJ2-2

CDR3aa: CASSLFSETQYF
CDR3nt: TGTGCCAGCAGCCTCTTTTCTGAGACCCAGTACTTC
d_gene: .
v_gene: TRBV7-2
abundance: .
j_gene: TRBJ2-5

CDR3aa: CASSAGQGLNEQFF
CDR3nt: TGTGCCAGCAGCGCCGGTCAGGGGTTGAATGAGCAGTTCTTC
d_gene: .
v_gene: TRBV9
abundance: .
j_gene: TRBJ2-1

CDR3aa: CASSQELGGQGSYNEQFF
CDR3nt: TGCGCCAGCAGCCAAGAACTAGGAGGACAGGGCTCCTACAATGAGCAGTTCTTC
d_gene: TRBD1
v_gene: TRBV4-1
abundance: once
j_gene: TRBJ2-1

CDR3aa: CASSPGTSGGRNEQFF
CDR3nt: TGCGCCAGCAGCCCCGGGACTAGCGGGGGGAGGAATGAGCAGTTCTTC
d_gene: TRBD2
v_gene: TRBV5-1
abundance: .
j_gene: TRBJ2-1

CDR3aa: CASSLMGGRVENEQFF
CDR3nt: TGTGCCAGCAGCTTAATGGGAGGCAGGGTGGAGAATGAGCAGTTCTTC
d_gene: .
v_gene: TRBV25-1
abundance: .
j_gene: TRBJ2-1

CDR3aa: CASSELRNTEAFF
CDR3nt: TGTGCCAGCAGTGAACTTCGGAACACTGAAGCTTTCTTT
d_gene: .
v_gene: TRBV25-1
abundance: few
j_gene: TRBJ1-1

CDR3aa: CSVRRLAGEGDTQYF
CDR3nt: TGCAGCGTCCGAAGACTAGCGGGGGAGGGAGATACGCAGTATTTT
d_gene: TRBD2
v_gene: TRBV29-1
abundance: .
j_gene: TRBJ2-3

CDR3aa: CSVEVAQGARGETQYF
CDR3nt: TGCAGCGTTGAGGTCGCACAGGGGGCGCGGGGAGAGACCCAGTACTTC
d_gene: TRBD1
v_gene: TRBV29-1
abundance: few
j_gene: TRBJ2-5

CDR3aa: CASSHTGSTYEQYF
CDR3nt: TGCGCCAGCAGCCACACAGGGTCTACCTACGAGCAGTACTTC
d_gene: .
v_gene: TRBV4-3
abundance: .
j_gene: TRBJ2-7

CDR3aa: CASSWEGNTEAFF
CDR3nt: TGCGCCAGCAGCTGGGAAGGGAACACTGAAGCTTTCTTT
d_gene: .
v_gene: TRBV5-1
abundance: .
j_gene: TRBJ1-1

CDR3aa: CASSPSYEQYF
CDR3nt: TGTGCCAGCAGCCCGTCCTACGAGCAGTACTTC
d_gene: .
v_gene: TRBV7-2
abundance: .
j_gene: TRBJ2-7

CDR3aa: CASSWSVPSYEQYF
CDR3nt: TGCGCCAGCAGCTGGAGTGTTCCCTCCTACGAGCAGTACTTC
d_gene: .
v_gene: TRBV5-1
abundance: .
j_gene: TRBJ2-7

CDR3aa: CASSSDRAGNQPQHF
CDR3nt: TGTGCCAGTAGTAGTGACAGGGCGGGCAATCAGCCCCAGCATTTT
d_gene: TRBD1
v_gene: TRBV19
abundance: .
j_gene: TRBJ1-5

CDR3aa: CASSQGMGGQGIEKLFF
CDR3nt: TGTGCCAGCAGCCAAGGAATGGGCGGACAGGGTATCGAAAAACTGTTTTTT
d_gene: TRBD1
v_gene: TRBV4-2
abundance: .
j_gene: TRBJ1-4

CDR3aa: CRGAGTEAFF
CDR3nt: TGCAGGGGAGCGGGGACTGAAGCTTTCTTT
d_gene: .
v_gene: TRBV29-1
abundance: .
j_gene: TRBJ1-1

CDR3aa: CASSLSSTGELFF
CDR3nt: TGTGCCAGCAGCCTAAGTTCCACCGGGGAGCTGTTTTTT
d_gene: .
v_gene: TRBV9
abundance: .
j_gene: TRBJ2-2

CDR3aa: CAGQTGEVHEQYF
CDR3nt: TGTGCCGGCCAGACAGGGGAAGTACACGAGCAGTACTTC
d_gene: TRBD1
v_gene: TRBV2
abundance: few
j_gene: TRBJ2-7

CDR3aa: CAGDRGGTEAFF
CDR3nt: TGTGCCGGGGACAGGGGGGGCACTGAAGCTTTCTTT
d_gene: TRBD1
v_gene: TRBV30
abundance: few
j_gene: TRBJ1-1

CDR3aa: CAWSVRGSNEQFF
CDR3nt: TGTGCCTGGAGTGTCCGGGGCTCCAATGAGCAGTTCTTC
d_gene: .
v_gene: TRBV30
abundance: .
j_gene: TRBJ2-1

CDR3aa: CAISPGTASSYEQYF
CDR3nt: TGTGCCATCAGCCCTGGGACAGCCAGCTCCTACGAGCAGTACTTC
d_gene: TRBD1
v_gene: TRBV10-3
abundance: .
j_gene: TRBJ2-7

CDR3aa: CSGQELTGELFF
CDR3nt: TGCAGCGGCCAGGAATTAACCGGGGAGCTGTTTTTT
d_gene: .
v_gene: TRBV29-1
abundance: .
j_gene: TRBJ2-2

CDR3aa: CASSQQGLSDTQYF
CDR3nt: TGTGCCAGCAGTCAACAGGGACTGTCAGATACGCAGTATTTT
d_gene: .
v_gene: TRBV6-1
abundance: .
j_gene: TRBJ2-3